These 25 T cell receptor beta chains were sequenced from one sample in a study of glioma-infiltrating T cells after dendritic cell vaccination. Measured with immunoSEQ multiplex PCR; TCRdb has only the in-frame clones, and not every one. Of tens of thousands of clones in the sample, about 83% were seen once. Sequencing was performed on blood, taken before dendritic cell vaccination. Source of these receptors: a human donor with glioblastoma.

The genes are TRBV29-1 and TRBJ2-2; TRBD1 matches at 7 bases. CDR1 and CDR2 (germline): SQVTM, ANQGSEA. This CDR3 comprises 14 residues. V lost 4 bases, J lost 3 bases, and 5 bases stayed unmatched. CDR3 sequence: CSVVPGQHTGELFF. The CDR3 DNA is TGCAGCGTTGTACCGGGACAGCACACCGGGGAGCTGTTTTTT.

The chain is built from TRBV25-1 and TRBJ1-2; D gene uncertain. Deletions cut 2 bases from V and 4 bases from J, with 11 bases between. The CDR3 has 14 amino acids. Per the germline V gene, CDR1 is MGHDK and CDR2 is SYGVNS. CDR3 loop: CASSERGGGYGYTF. In DNA, the CDR3 is TGTGCCAGCAGTGAACGGGGAGGAGGCTATGGCTACACCTTC.

The CDR3 sequence: CATSRDRLADFSEQFF. CDR3 nucleotide sequence: TGTGCCACCAGCAGAGATAGGCTAGCGGACTTTAGCGAGCAGTTCTTC. This chain uses TRBV15 with TRBJ2-1; 7 bases line up with TRBD2. The V segment lost 0 bases and the J segment 10 bases; nucleotides outside the gene matches: 12. Germline V gives CDR1 LNHNV, CDR2 YYDKDF (reference sequence). The CDR3 spans 16 residues. Variable domain in full (rest from reference TRBV15 and TRBJ2-1): DAMVIQNPRYQVTQFGKPVTLSCSQTLNHNVMYWYQQKSSQAPKLLFHYYDKDFNNEADTPDNFQSRRPNTSFCFLDIRSPGLGDTAMYLCATSRDRLADFSEQFFGPGTRLTVL.

The genes are TRBV5-1 and TRBJ1-1, with D possibly matching TRBD1 (6 bases). V lost 4 bases, J lost 11 bases, and 18 bases lay in between. The V gene's germline CDR1 is SGHRS and CDR2 YFSETQ. The CDR3 covers 13 residues. This CDR3 is CASSIGGGRGAFF. CDR3 in DNA: TGCGCCAGCAGCATTGGCGGGGGGCGAGGGGCTTTCTTT.

V usage is TRBV5-6 and J usage is TRBJ2-1; tentatively, D is TRBD1 (6 bases). This CDR3 has 14 amino acids. Germline V CDR1 and CDR2: SGHDT, YYEEEE. Deletions cut 3 bases from V and 4 bases from J, with 11 bases between. The CDR3 DNA reads TGTGCCAGCAGCTGGGGGCGAGGTTACAATGAGCAGTTCTTC. It is translated as CASSWGRGYNEQFF.

The rearrangement joins TRBV4-1 to TRBJ2-7; D uncertain. Per the germline V gene, CDR1 is MGHRA and CDR2 is YSYEKL. This CDR3 spans 13 amino acids. Trimming cost V 6 bases and J 4 bases, with 13 bases left between them. This CDR3 reads CASSSRTQYEQYF. In DNA, the CDR3 is TGCGCCAGCAGTTCCAGAACCCAATACGAGCAGTACTTC.

V and J are TRBV7-9 and TRBJ2-1; 14 bases agree with TRBD2. The germline gives CDR1 SEHNR, CDR2 FQNEAQ (reference sequence). This CDR3 contains 19 residues. V was clipped by 0 bases and J by 7 bases; unmatched bases: 11. The CDR3 sequence: CASSLALWTSGGKANEQFF. DNA for the CDR3: TGTGCCAGCAGCTTAGCCCTGTGGACTAGCGGGGGGAAGGCGAATGAGCAGTTCTTC.

This clone was seen more than once but under ten times. V and J are TRBV4-3 and TRBJ1-1, with 7 positions matching TRBD1. Germline V gene sequence: CDR1 LGHNA, CDR2 YSLEER. The CDR3 totals 15 residues. The V gene end was trimmed by 0 bases and the J gene end by 1 base; junction bases not matched to a gene: 2. The CDR3, as DNA: TGCGCCAGCAGCCAAGAGGGACAGCCGAACACTGAAGCTTTCTTT. As protein: CASSQEGQPNTEAFF.

This sequence joins TRBV6-4 and TRBJ1-2, with D possibly TRBD1 on 6 matching bases. There are 14 residues in the CDR3. Trimming took off 5 bases at V and 4 bases at J, with 14 bases between the two ends. Germline values: CDR1 MRHNA, CDR2 SNTAGT. CDR3 sequence: CASSPDRWAYGYTF. The CDR3, as DNA: TGTGCCAGCAGTCCCGACAGGTGGGCCTATGGCTACACCTTC.

The genes are TRBV14 and TRBJ2-1; 15 bases align to TRBD2. With V trimmed by 5 bases and J by 2 bases, 1 base remained unmatched. Germline values: CDR1 SGHDN, CDR2 FVKESK. The CDR3 is 16 amino acids. The CDR3 reads CASSGTSGRTYNEQFF. DNA for the CDR3: TGTGCCAGCAGCGGGACTAGCGGGAGGACCTACAATGAGCAGTTCTTC.

The chain joins TRBV6-1 to TRBJ1-2; the match to TRBD1 covers 7 bases. The germline CDR1 and CDR2 sequences are MNHNS and SASEGT. Trimming cost V 6 bases and J 13 bases; bases outside gene matches: 17. The CDR3 runs to 14 residues. The CDR3 sequence is CASSGAGGQSKGTF. The CDR3 DNA follows: TGTGCCAGCAGCGGCGCGGGGGGACAGTCTAAGGGCACCTTC.

The chain recombines TRBV5-1 with TRBJ2-7; 10 positions match TRBD1. With V trimmed by 0 bases and J by 9 bases, 6 bases remained unmatched. The CDR3 runs to 14 residues. The germline gives CDR1 SGHRS, CDR2 YFSETQ. CDR3 sequence (DNA): TGCGCCAGCAGCTTGGAGGACAGGGGGGGAACGCAGTACTTC. The encoded protein is CASSLEDRGGTQYF.

The V and J genes are TRBV7-3 and TRBJ2-1; no clear D. The CDR3 length is 16 residues. V was shortened by 1 base and J by 8 bases, with 18 bases between the two germline ends. Germline-derived CDR1 and CDR2 are SGHTA and FQGTGA. CDR3 in DNA: TGTGCCAGCAGCTTAAGAGTAGGCTCCACTGGGCATGAGCAGTTCTTC. Translated: CASSLRVGSTGHEQFF.

The chain employs TRBV5-6 and TRBJ2-5; maybe TRBD1 (5 bases). The CDR3 is 12 residues long. Germline V gives CDR1 SGHDT, CDR2 YYEEEE. V was trimmed by 0 bases and J by 6 bases, leaving 6 bases between them. This CDR3 is CASSLDRQTQYF. CDR3 in DNA: TGTGCCAGCAGCTTGGACAGGCAGACCCAGTACTTC.

This clone has a single count. This chain connects TRBV18 to TRBJ1-4, with 9 bases fitting TRBD1. The CDR3 length is 13 residues. The germline V gene encodes CDR1 KGHSH and CDR2 LQKENI. The ends lost 8 bases at V and 7 bases at J; junction bases unmatched: 5. Here the CDR3 DNA reads TGTGCCAGCCGACAGGGGGTCGGTGAAAAACTGTTTTTT. This codes for CASRQGVGEKLFF.

The gene calls are TRBV29-1 and TRBJ2-3; D is uncertain. The CDR3 totals 12 residues. V was shortened by 4 bases and J by 2 bases, with 7 bases between the two germline ends. The V gene's germline CDR1 is SQVTM and CDR2 ANQGSEA. This CDR3 reads CSVGSTTDTQYF. Written as DNA, the CDR3 is TGCAGCGTTGGGAGCACCACAGATACGCAGTATTTT.

The chain has TRBV14 and TRBJ2-7; D unclear. The germline gives CDR1 SGHDN, CDR2 FVKESK. Trimming removed 3 bases at V and 3 bases at J, with 6 bases between. The CDR3 runs 12 residues. CDR3 region: CASSHFNYEQYF. The CDR3 region has the DNA TGTGCCAGCAGCCATTTTAACTACGAGCAGTACTTC. The variable domain in full, completed from reference TRBV14 and TRBJ2-7, reads EAGVTQFPSHSVIEKGQTVTLRCDPISGHDNLYWYRRVMGKEIKFLLHFVKESKQDESGMPNNRFLAERTGGTYSTLKVQPAELEDSGVYFCASSHFNYEQYFGPGTRLTVT.

The chain has TRBV21-1 and TRBJ2-7; the table's TRBD2 call for D was not verified on the DNA. TRBV21-1 corresponds to a pseudogene. The CDR3 totals 13 residues. The CDR3 reads CASRGTFSYEQYF. In nucleotides, the CDR3 is TGTGCCAGCAGGGGGACTTTCTCCTACGAGCAGTACTTC.

The chain has TRBV5-1 and TRBJ1-2; perhaps TRBD1 as D (6 bases). This CDR3 has 14 amino acids. Per germline, CDR1 SGHRS and CDR2 YFSETQ. V was pared by 0 bases and J by 8 bases, with 14 bases between. The CDR3: CASSLGQAGGGYTF. In DNA form, the CDR3 reads TGCGCCAGCAGCTTGGGACAGGCCGGGGGGGGCTACACCTTC.

The chain combines TRBV7-9 with TRBJ2-6, with 9 bases identical to TRBD1. V gave up 1 base and J gave up 0 bases; unmatched junction bases: 7. Per the germline V gene, CDR1 is SEHNR and CDR2 is FQNEAQ (reference sequence). The CDR3 extends over 19 amino acids. The CDR3, as DNA: TGTGCCAGCAGCTTAGGGACAGGGGCCGGGAGCTCTGGGGCCAACGTCCTGACTTTC. Amino acid sequence: CASSLGTGAGSSGANVLTF.

The chain carries TRBV19 and TRBJ1-5; 7 bases match TRBD1. CDR1 is LNHDA and CDR2 is SQIVND in the germline V gene (reference sequence). The CDR3 totals 16 residues. V lost 5 bases and J lost 9; bases outside the gene matches: 16. The CDR3 sequence is CASSSIDRASKAPQHF. The CDR3 DNA sequence: TGTGCCAGTAGTTCCATAGACAGGGCGTCTAAGGCGCCCCAGCATTTT.

The chain employs TRBV4-1 and TRBJ2-7; 7 bases are a match to TRBD1. Germline V gene sequence: CDR1 MGHRA, CDR2 YSYEKL. This CDR3 has 16 amino acids. V trimming: 0 bases; J trimming: 3 bases; junction bases outside the gene matches: 8. DNA of the CDR3: TGCGCCAGCAGCCAAGAGATGGGACAGAATCTCTACGAGCAGTACTTC. It is translated as CASSQEMGQNLYEQYF.

This clone was seen only a few times. The V call is TRBV2, the J call TRBJ1-5, with no clear D. There are 14 residues in the CDR3. Trimming cost V 7 bases and J 0 bases, with 10 bases left between them. The germline gives CDR1 SNHLY, CDR2 FYNNEI. The CDR3 DNA is TGTGCCAGCACCGAGAGAAATAGCAATCAGCCCCAGCATTTT. Translation gives CASTERNSNQPQHF. Based on the CDR3 plus reference TRBV2 and TRBJ1-5, the full variable domain is EPEVTQTPSHQVTQMGQEVILRCVPISNHLYFYWYRQILGQKVEFLVSFYNNEISEKSEIFDDQFSVERPDGSNFTLKIRSTKLEDSAMYFCASTERNSNQPQHFGDGTRLSIL.

V gene TRBV5-6 combines with J gene TRBJ1-4; 8 bases match TRBD1. V lost 3 bases to trimming and J lost 5 bases; unmatched junction nucleotides: 6. The CDR3 totals 15 residues. From germline, CDR1 is SGHDT and CDR2 YYEEEE. The CDR3 sequence: CASSYRQGINEKLFF. As DNA, the CDR3 is TGTGCCAGCAGCTACCGACAGGGGATAAATGAAAAACTGTTTTTT.

This clone was observed once. The rearrangement uses TRBV19 and TRBJ2-2; 9 bases map to TRBD2. Trimming at V came to 6 bases and at J to 7 bases, leaving 6 bases not matched to a gene. Germline assignment: CDR1 LNHDA and CDR2 SQIVND (reference sequence). CDR3 length: 14 residues. CDR3 sequence (DNA): TGTGCCAGTAGACGGACTAGCGTCCTCGGGGAGCTGTTTTTT. Its translation is CASRRTSVLGELFF.